These 18 T cell receptor beta chains share one sample of origin, sequenced in a study of naive and memory T cell subsets. An equimolar mix of two oligonucleotides served as the beta constant-region primer for TRBC1 and TRBC2. One entry per CDR3 protein, called by TCRdb with MiXCR from the UMI-ligation and nested PCR reads. Here the sample spans over 20,000 distinct CDR3 sequences, around 10% being singletons. What was sequenced was central memory CD8+ T cells from blood. The receptors derive from a human donor in good health.

Notes on this clonotype: A clone one base away is much larger, so this may be a read error. This chain joins TRBV6-4 and TRBJ2-3; D possibly corresponds to TRBD1 (5 bases). The CDR3 has 13 residues. Germline lookup yields CDR1 MRHNA and CDR2 SNTAGT. The DNA of the CDR3 is TGTGCCAGCAGTGACAGGGGCACAGGTACGCAGTATTTT. Translation gives CASSDRGTGTQYF.

Ten or more counts support this clonotype. V is TRBV7-8 and J is TRBJ2-1; 8 nucleotides line up with TRBD2. This CDR3 has 16 amino acids. Germline V gene data show CDR1 as SGHVS and CDR2 as FQNEAQ. Unmatched junction bases numbered 7, after V lost 2 bases and J lost 4 bases. CDR3 bases: TGTGCCAGCAGCTTAACGGCTAGCGGGCGATACAATGAGCAGTTCTTC. The encoded protein is CASSLTASGRYNEQFF.

This clonotype was counted only a few times. The rearrangement uses TRBV11-2 and TRBJ2-3, with 9 bases matching TRBD1. The CDR3 has 15 amino acids. Trimming removed 3 bases from V and 2 bases from J; junction bases left unmatched: 3. The germline gives CDR1 SGHAT, CDR2 FQNNGV. CDR3 region: CASSLGDRDTDTQYF. CDR3 nucleotide sequence: TGTGCCAGCAGCTTGGGGGACAGGGACACAGATACGCAGTATTTT.

The sample holds a few counts of this clonotype. The chain couples TRBV5-4 to TRBJ2-3; possible D gene TRBD1, 6 bases. Trimming cost V 1 base and J 3 bases, with 21 bases left between them. The germline CDR1 and CDR2 sequences are SGHNT and YYREEE (reference sequence). The CDR3 covers 18 residues. For the CDR3, the DNA is TGTGCCAGCAGCTTGTTTGCCCGATGGGCAGGGGCTACAGATACGCAGTATTTT. As protein: CASSLFARWAGATDTQYF.

This clonotype was observed a handful of times. The chain joins TRBV12-3 or TRBV12-4 to TRBJ2-5, with D uncertain. Trimming took 5 bases from V and 4 from J, leaving 8 bases between them. The CDR3 consists of 12 residues. The CDR3 DNA is TGTGCCAGCAGTGTAACGGGAGAGACCCAGTACTTC. It yields the protein CASSVTGETQYF.

J is TRBJ2-7 and V is TRBV20-1, with 7 bases lining up with TRBD1. V shed 0 bases and J 6 bases; nucleotides not matched to a gene: 5. From germline, CDR1 is DFQATT and CDR2 SNEGSKA (reference sequence). The CDR3 sequence is 13 residues long. CDR3 coding DNA: TGCAGTGCTAGAGATAGGACAGGCCCCGAGCAGTACTTC. As protein: CSARDRTGPEQYF.

This clonotype was seen repeatedly, ten times or more. This CDR3 reads CASSTPRSYEQYF. DNA of the CDR3: TGTGCCAGCAGCACCCCGCGTAGCTACGAGCAGTACTTC. This chain connects TRBV11-2 to TRBJ2-7; D is uncertain. V gave up 5 bases and J gave up 3 bases, with 11 bases separating them. The CDR3 totals 13 residues. Germline CDR1 is SGHAT and CDR2 is FQNNGV.

The chain has TRBV5-1 and TRBJ2-5, with 8 bases identical to TRBD2. Germline V gene lookup returns CDR1 SGHRS and CDR2 YFSETQ. With V trimmed by 5 bases and J by 5 bases, 23 bases remained unmatched. The CDR3 totals 19 residues. CDR3 sequence reads: CASRTGESGSETQCETQYF. CDR3 nucleotides: TGCGCCAGCAGGACCGGGGAGAGCGGGAGTGAGACCCAGTGTGAGACCCAGTACTTC.

A few counts support this clonotype. The V call is TRBV6-5, the J call TRBJ1-5; no clear D gene. Germline CDR1 MNHEY, CDR2 SVGAGI. The CDR3 is made up of 13 amino acids. V was shortened by 6 bases and J by 5 bases, with 11 bases between the two germline ends. This CDR3 is CASSRSVDQPQHF. The CDR3 bases are TGTGCCAGCAGCCGGTCGGTCGATCAGCCCCAGCATTTT.

This clonotype occurred a few times. A single base separates this from a much larger clone, so it may be a read error. The genes are TRBV6-2 or TRBV6-3 and TRBJ1-5, with D uncertain. Trimming shortened V by 2 bases and J by 3 bases, and 8 bases separated the two germline ends. This CDR3 comprises 14 residues. Germline-derived CDR1 and CDR2 are MNHEY and SVGEGT. CDR3 in amino acids: CASSYSRLNQPQHF. CDR3 coding DNA: TGTGCCAGCAGTTACAGTCGTCTCAATCAGCCCCAGCATTTT.

This clonotype has a handful of counts. The chain carries TRBV6-6 and TRBJ1-4; D remains unclear. Per germline, CDR1 MNHNY and CDR2 SVGAGI (reference sequence). The CDR3 length is 11 residues. Trimming cost V 0 bases and J 12 bases, with 5 bases left between them. The chain's CDR3 is CASSYSEELFF. CDR3 bases: TGTGCCAGCAGTTACTCGGAGGAACTGTTTTTT.

The rearrangement joins TRBV7-9 to TRBJ1-2; maybe TRBD1 (5 bases). Per the germline V gene, CDR1 is SEHNR and CDR2 is FQNEAQ (reference sequence). The CDR3 contains 16 residues. V lost 1 base, J lost 6 bases, and 18 bases lay in between. The CDR3: CASSLGSGSLFNGYTF. The CDR3 region has the DNA TGTGCCAGCAGCTTAGGTTCAGGGAGCCTGTTTAATGGCTACACCTTC.

Many counts were recorded for this clonotype. The CDR3 DNA sequence: TGCGCCAGCAGTGAGTCGCTAGCCGCTTTTTACAATGAGCAGTTCTTC. Its protein product is CASSESLAAFYNEQFF. The gene calls are TRBV10-2 and TRBJ2-1; a weak D match, TRBD2 (5 bases). Germline V lookup: CDR1 WSHSY, CDR2 SAAADI. V lost 0 bases to trimming and J lost 4 bases, with 13 bases between them. The CDR3 runs to 16 residues.

The table lists this clonotype with a count of one. J is TRBJ2-3 and V is TRBV24-1; TRBD1 is a possible D gene (6 bases). The germline V gene encodes CDR1 KGHDR and CDR2 SFDVKD. CDR3 length equals 14 residues. The ends were cut back, 5 bases at V and 1 base at J, with 9 bases in the middle. The chain's CDR3 is CATSGTEGTDTQYF. In DNA, the CDR3 is TGTGCCACCAGTGGGACAGAGGGCACAGATACGCAGTATTTT.

This clonotype was seen repeatedly, ten times or more. This chain uses TRBV12-3 or TRBV12-4 with TRBJ2-5; weak D call: TRBD1 (6 bases). V was pared by 4 bases and J by 1 base, with 13 bases between. This CDR3 is built from 15 residues. This CDR3 reads CASSSTGQFQETQYF. Written as DNA, the CDR3 is TGTGCCAGCAGTTCCACCGGACAGTTCCAAGAGACCCAGTACTTC.

This clonotype was observed a handful of times. This chain joins TRBV20-1 and TRBJ2-7; 7 bases map to TRBD2. The CDR3 has 13 amino acids. After removal of 0 bases from V and 4 bases from J, the junction contained 3 bases not matched to a gene. Germline values: CDR1 DFQATT, CDR2 SNEGSKA (reference sequence). CDR3 amino acids: CSARDRTRYEQYF. The CDR3 DNA reads as TGCAGTGCTAGAGATCGGACTAGATACGAGCAGTACTTC.

The chain carries TRBV6-5 and TRBJ1-4; 8 bases are shared with TRBD1. V was pared by 5 bases and J by 5 bases, with 4 bases of the junction left unmatched. CDR1 is MNHEY and CDR2 is SVGAGI in the germline V gene. This CDR3 has 14 amino acids. CDR3 protein: CASSQTGENEKLFF. Written as DNA, the CDR3 is TGTGCCAGCAGTCAGACAGGGGAGAATGAAAAACTGTTTTTT.

CDR3 in DNA: TGTGCCAGCGAAGCGGGGCTTTCCCTAGCCAAAAACATTCAGTACTTC. Its protein is CASEAGLSLAKNIQYF. The chain couples TRBV28 to TRBJ2-4; TRBD2 matches at 7 bases. The CDR3 is 16 residues long. The V gene's germline CDR1 is MDHEN and CDR2 SYDVKM. The trim removed 8 bases at V and 0 bases at J, leaving 10 bases unmatched.